This TCR beta chain was sequenced for a study of OX40 agonist ivuxolimab in advanced cancers. In the study overall: Patients undergoing dose escalation presented with hepatocellular carcinoma, melanoma, renal cell or head and neck cancer. Eligibility rules accepted prior anti-PD-1, anti-PD-L1 or anti-CTLA-4 therapy, and around 44% had some. Study findings and constraints: On average, a greater number of expanded clones characterised CD8+ T cells relative to CD4+.

TCRdb's table, derived via immunoSEQ multiplex PCR, lists solely in-frame clones and lacks some. The data contain 63,000 or so clones, roughly 80% of them singletons. Notes on this clone: Its antigen is not known.

The CDR3 extends over 16 amino acids. V gave up 3 bases and J gave up 1 base, with 19 bases separating them. CDR1 is GTSNPN and CDR2 is SVGIG in the germline V gene (reference sequence). This sample comprised CD4+ or CD8+ T cells sorted from blood, obtained in a trial of the OX40 agonist ivuxolimab. The clonotype comes from an adult with an advanced solid tumor such as melanoma, head and neck, liver or kidney cancer. This chain links TRBV30 with TRBJ2-7; the D gene could be TRBD1 or TRBD2 (6 bases each). CDR3 sequence (DNA): TGTGCCTGGAGCCCGGCGGGGACACTCTTTTCCTACGAGCAGTACTTC. This sequence encodes CAWSPAGTLFSYEQYF. The complete variable domain, with remaining parts taken from reference TRBV30 and TRBJ2-7, reads SQTIHQWPATLVQPVGSPLSLECTVEGTSNPNLYWYRQAAGRGLQLLFYSVGIGQISSEVPQNLSASRPQDRQFILSSKKLLLSDSGFYLCAWSPAGTLFSYEQYFGPGTRLTVT.